Listed below are T cell receptor beta chains from one sample, sequenced in a study of beta chain features in type 1 diabetes. The method was immunoSEQ multiplex PCR; TCRdb's version includes in-frame clones alone and lacks a portion of them. The repertoire holds 120,000 to 150,000 clones, roughly 48% seen once, with 0.4% to 0.5% in the top ten. Sample: Tregs from blood. The receptors here all came from a young man in good health. CDR3s leave out the opening cysteine and the closing phenylalanine or tryptophan.

j_gene: TRBJ2-1
v_gene: TRBV29-1
CDR3aa: SVPGLAGGSAF

j_gene: TRBJ2-3
v_gene: TRBV7-2
CDR3aa: ASSLTSGGSTDTQY

j_gene: TRBJ2-1
v_gene: TRBV4-1
CDR3aa: ASSQAGLAVYNEQF

j_gene: TRBJ2-7
v_gene: TRBV28
CDR3aa: ASSPRAWRGLSYEQY

j_gene: TRBJ2-3
v_gene: TRBV10-3
CDR3aa: AISRGSEGTDTQY

j_gene: TRBJ2-7
v_gene: TRBV6-6
CDR3aa: ASSIGSYRGSRY

j_gene: TRBJ1-2
v_gene: TRBV27
CDR3aa: ASSLRGGGGYT

j_gene: TRBJ2-2
v_gene: TRBV19
CDR3aa: ASSIVTGLGELF

j_gene: TRBJ2-1
v_gene: TRBV11-1
CDR3aa: ASSFWDRDNEQF

j_gene: TRBJ2-2
v_gene: TRBV7-2
CDR3aa: ASSFFPTSGVNTGELF

j_gene: TRBJ2-2
v_gene: TRBV7-2
CDR3aa: ASSLILGGTGELF

j_gene: TRBJ1-2
v_gene: TRBV5-4
CDR3aa: ASSSRGQARYYGYT

j_gene: TRBJ2-5
v_gene: TRBV11-2
CDR3aa: ASSLGSSGRGETQY

j_gene: TRBJ2-5
v_gene: TRBV9
CDR3aa: ASSWGGAGGETQY

j_gene: TRBJ1-5
v_gene: TRBV4-3
CDR3aa: ASSQDYVGGNQPQH

j_gene: TRBJ2-1
v_gene: TRBV19
CDR3aa: ASSIDPPGQSSQVSYNEQF

j_gene: TRBJ2-1
v_gene: TRBV6-1
CDR3aa: ASSAISSYPSYNEQF

j_gene: TRBJ2-7
v_gene: TRBV5-1
CDR3aa: ASSLARDTYVYEQY

j_gene: TRBJ2-3
v_gene: TRBV7-9
CDR3aa: ASSPPPGQGRADTQY

j_gene: TRBJ2-7
v_gene: TRBV9
CDR3aa: ASSRLAGAYEQY

j_gene: TRBJ1-3
v_gene: TRBV2
CDR3aa: ASSERTNSGNTIY

j_gene: TRBJ2-1
v_gene: TRBV29-1
CDR3aa: SSGTVADNEQF

j_gene: TRBJ1-1
v_gene: TRBV18
CDR3aa: ASSPRRTLTSGMNTEAF

j_gene: TRBJ2-1
v_gene: TRBV11-3
CDR3aa: ASSLEGQPYNEQF

j_gene: TRBJ2-2
v_gene: TRBV19
CDR3aa: ASSIERGRVTGELF

j_gene: TRBJ2-6
v_gene: TRBV19
CDR3aa: ASSTQWPGANVLT

j_gene: TRBJ2-3
v_gene: TRBV5-1
CDR3aa: ASRRGGRDTQY

j_gene: TRBJ2-7
v_gene: TRBV5-1
CDR3aa: ASSSWDSSYEQY

j_gene: TRBJ1-3
v_gene: TRBV7-9
CDR3aa: ASSFGLSGNTIY

j_gene: -
v_gene: TRBV1
CDR3aa: TSSQGRTRGSYEQY

j_gene: TRBJ2-2
v_gene: TRBV4-3
CDR3aa: ASSQDRGLAAGELF

j_gene: TRBJ2-7
v_gene: TRBV7-2
CDR3aa: ASSLRLGGLYEQY

j_gene: TRBJ2-7
v_gene: TRBV4-1
CDR3aa: ASSQDSGLLRGYEQY

j_gene: TRBJ2-7
v_gene: TRBV11-2
CDR3aa: ASSPGDEQY

j_gene: TRBJ2-3
v_gene: TRBV7-2
CDR3aa: ASSLLVAGVTDTQY

j_gene: TRBJ1-1
v_gene: TRBV19
CDR3aa: ASSWLSNTEAF

j_gene: TRBJ2-1
v_gene: TRBV5-1
CDR3aa: ASSLAGFPYNEQF

j_gene: TRBJ2-7
v_gene: TRBV7-9
CDR3aa: ASSGEGTGAYEQY

j_gene: TRBJ1-1
v_gene: TRBV7-9
CDR3aa: ASSLLYTEAF

j_gene: TRBJ2-7
v_gene: TRBV2
CDR3aa: ATTRQGTSYEQY

j_gene: TRBJ2-3
v_gene: TRBV28
CDR3aa: ASSLQPQGLDTQY

j_gene: TRBJ1-5
v_gene: TRBV7-9
CDR3aa: ASSLRSDPLQH

j_gene: TRBJ2-5
v_gene: TRBV28
CDR3aa: ASSLRRGGKTQY

j_gene: TRBJ2-1
v_gene: TRBV7-9
CDR3aa: ASSPGTSGGNEQF

j_gene: TRBJ1-2
v_gene: TRBV7-2
CDR3aa: ASSPPGQSYGYT

j_gene: TRBJ2-3
v_gene: TRBV4-1
CDR3aa: ASSRERTSGGTDTQY

j_gene: TRBJ2-7
v_gene: TRBV27
CDR3aa: ASSFDGGGFLEQY

j_gene: TRBJ2-7
v_gene: TRBV4-1
CDR3aa: ASSQYGTYEQY

j_gene: TRBJ2-1
v_gene: TRBV10-3
CDR3aa: AISESQGEREQF

j_gene: TRBJ2-5
v_gene: TRBV30
CDR3aa: AWSPRLAPETQY